This entry lists 7 T cell receptor beta chains sequenced from one sample in a study of blood T cell repertoires in COVID-19. This table comes from immunoSEQ multiplex PCR, and its TCRdb copy is limited to in-frame clones, with some not included. Among some 22,000 clones listed, 90% to 95% were seen once. Input material: peripheral blood. Source of these receptors: a woman between 45 and 60 years old with active COVID-19.

The chain recombines TRBV5-6 with TRBJ1-4; TRBD1 agrees at 8 bases. The germline gives CDR1 SGHDT, CDR2 YYEEEE. The CDR3 covers 15 residues. The V gene end was trimmed by 4 bases and the J gene end by 8 bases; junction bases not matched to a gene: 10. The CDR3 loop reads CASSRTGGMEEKLFF. The CDR3 DNA reads as TGTGCCAGCAGCCGTACAGGGGGAATGGAGGAAAAACTGTTTTTT.

The chain has TRBV27 and TRBJ1-1; D may be TRBD1 (5 bases). Trimming pared 2 bases from V and 0 bases from J, leaving 13 bases between. This CDR3 has 16 amino acids. In germline, CDR1 is MNHEY, CDR2 SMNVEV (reference sequence). The CDR3 here is CASSLKGDLMNTEAFF. The CDR3 nucleotides are TGTGCCAGCAGTTTAAAAGGGGATTTGATGAACACTGAAGCTTTCTTT.

The chain couples TRBV5-6 to TRBJ2-4; perhaps TRBD2 as D (5 bases). Germline V CDR1 and CDR2: SGHDT, YYEEEE. The CDR3 loop spans 14 amino acids. V lost 0 bases and J lost 10, with 14 bases in between. The CDR3 sequence is CASSLGGFMGIQYF. The CDR3 DNA sequence: TGTGCCAGCAGCTTGGGAGGGTTTATGGGGATTCAGTACTTC.

The J gene is TRBJ2-5, the V gene TRBV7-9, with 9 positions matching TRBD2. The germline V gene has CDR1 SEHNR and CDR2 FQNEAQ (reference sequence). The CDR3 is made up of 14 amino acids. Losses at the gene ends were 6 bases for V and 1 base for J; bases not matched to a gene: 3. The DNA of the CDR3 is TGTGCCAGCAGATCTAGCGGGGCCCAAGAGACCCAGTACTTC. As protein: CASRSSGAQETQYF.

This clone occurred once. The chain carries TRBV7-2 and TRBJ1-1, with TRBD1 identical over 10 bases. The CDR3 extends over 15 amino acids. The V and J ends lost 3 bases and 5 bases, in that order; junction bases with no gene match: 6. Looked up from germline, CDR1 is SGHTA and CDR2 is FQGNSA. CDR3 residues: CASSFRDRGGTEAFF. Here the CDR3 DNA reads TGTGCCAGCAGCTTCCGGGACAGGGGAGGGACTGAAGCTTTCTTT.

The chain employs TRBV6-5 and TRBJ2-2, with TRBD2 matching over 8 bases. The CDR3 is 15 amino acids. V shed 8 bases and J 6 bases; nucleotides not matched to a gene: 11. Germline lookup yields CDR1 MNHEY and CDR2 SVGAGI. In DNA, the CDR3 is TGTGCCAGCTTCAGGGTCCCCGGGGGGGCCGGGGAGCTGTTTTTT. This sequence encodes CASFRVPGGAGELFF.

Only a few counts were recorded for this clone. CDR3 coding DNA: TGTGCCACAGGGCCAGCGGGGGAGCAGTACTTC. Encoded protein: CATGPAGEQYF. This rearrangement joins TRBV10-3 to TRBJ2-7; 7 bases are a match to TRBD2. After removal of 10 bases from V and 7 bases from J, the junction contained 7 bases not matched to a gene. The CDR3 has 11 residues. Germline V CDR1 and CDR2: ENHRY, SYGVKD.